What follows are 18 T cell receptor beta chains derived from one specimen sequenced in a study of shared T cell receptors in the human thymus. Assay used: immunoSEQ multiplex PCR; TCRdb lists only in-frame clones, some missing. The data show hundreds of thousands of clones, 80% to 90% seen once. This same sample was also taken into another study, of human thymus T cells.

The specimen was thymocytes. These receptors were taken from a girl less than two years old with a congenital heart defect.

The chain uses TRBV27 and TRBJ2-7; D is perhaps TRBD2 (6 bases). The ends were cut back, 2 bases at V and 1 base at J, with 15 bases in the middle. The CDR3 extends over 16 amino acids. Germline V gene lookup returns CDR1 MNHEY and CDR2 SMNVEV (reference sequence). CDR3 nucleotides: TGTGCCAGCAGTTTAATAGGGGCAGGGAGGTCCTACGAGCAGTACTTC. Amino acid sequence: CASSLIGAGRSYEQYF.

V is TRBV5-1 and J is TRBJ1-2; TRBD1 matches 7 bases. Trimming at V came to 0 bases and at J to 2 bases, leaving 4 bases not matched to a gene. The CDR3 length is 15 residues. The germline CDR1 and CDR2 sequences are SGHRS and YFSETQ. CDR3: CASSLGGQTNYGYTF. CDR3 DNA sequence: TGCGCCAGCAGCTTGGGGGGACAGACAAACTATGGCTACACCTTC.

CDR3: CASSLDRKTYEQYF. The CDR3 bases are TGTGCCAGCAGCTTAGACAGGAAAACCTACGAGCAGTACTTC. The rearrangement joins TRBV5-6 to TRBJ2-7, with D maybe TRBD1 (6 bases). V was pared by 2 bases and J by 2 bases, with 11 bases between. Germline values: CDR1 SGHDT, CDR2 YYEEEE. The CDR3 spans 14 residues.

This rearrangement joins TRBV15 to TRBJ1-1, with 9 positions matching TRBD1. This CDR3 has 18 amino acids. V was pared by 0 bases and J by 1 base, with 9 bases of the junction left unmatched. Per germline, CDR1 LNHNV and CDR2 YYDKDF (reference sequence). CDR3 amino acids: CATSRDLGTGTKNTEAFF. CDR3 coding DNA: TGTGCCACCAGCAGAGATCTGGGGACAGGGACGAAGAACACTGAAGCTTTCTTT.

This chain connects TRBV27 to TRBJ1-6; D is uncertain. V was pared by 6 bases and J by 7 bases, with 22 bases between. This CDR3 region has 17 residues. Germline V gene lookup returns CDR1 MNHEY and CDR2 SMNVEV (reference sequence). CDR3 bases: TGTGCCAGCAGGCCTTGGGTGGGCCCAGGCATCAATTCACCCCTCCACTTT. Amino acid sequence: CASRPWVGPGINSPLHF.

The chain is built from TRBV6-6 and TRBJ2-7; D might be TRBD1 (6 bases). The CDR3 covers 15 residues. The germline CDR1 and CDR2 sequences are MNHNY and SVGAGI (reference sequence). Trimming removed 2 bases at V and 5 bases at J, with 16 bases between. As DNA, the CDR3 is TGTGCCAGCAGTTACGTACAGGGAAATAGTAACGAGCAGTACTTC. Translated, it gives CASSYVQGNSNEQYF.

This rearrangement joins TRBV4-1 to TRBJ1-2, with D possibly matching TRBD1 (5 bases). Germline V CDR1 and CDR2: MGHRA, YSYEKL. This CDR3 is built from 15 residues. Deletions cut 3 bases from V and 8 bases from J, with 19 bases between. CDR3 sequence reads: CASSHPPGEGDGYTF. CDR3 coding DNA: TGCGCCAGCAGCCACCCACCGGGAGAAGGGGACGGCTACACCTTC.

In regard to this clone: A junction end diverges from the germline sequence, so it may reflect a read error. Other DNA sequences in the same sample also yield this CDR3. The rearrangement joins TRBV7-9 to TRBJ1-1; a possible D gene is TRBD1 (6 bases). CDR1 SEHNR and CDR2 FQNEAQ come from the germline V gene (reference sequence). The CDR3 length is 15 residues. The chain's CDR3 is CASSSYGTKGPEAFF. The CDR3 DNA reads TGTGCCAGCAGCTCCTACGGGACAAAAGGTCCTGAGGCTTTCTTT.

V gene TRBV5-1 combines with J gene TRBJ1-1; weak D call: TRBD1 (5 bases). Germline lookup yields CDR1 SGHRS and CDR2 YFSETQ. This CDR3 contains 11 residues. V gave up 7 bases and J gave up 11 bases, with 15 bases separating them. The CDR3 protein is CASRKGMRAFF. CDR3 nucleotides: TGCGCCAGCCGCAAGGGGATGAGGGCTTTCTTT. The entire variable domain, with the rest obtained from reference TRBV5-1 and TRBJ1-1, is as follows: KAGVTQTPRYLIKTRGQQVTLSCSPISGHRSVSWYQQTPGQGLQFLFEYFSETQRNKGNFPGRFSGRQFSNSRSEMNVSTLELGDSALYLCASRKGMRAFFGQGTRLTVV.

This chain uses TRBV29-1 with TRBJ2-2, with D possibly TRBD1 on 5 matching bases. Deletions cut 4 bases from V and 0 bases from J, with 9 bases between. The CDR3 totals 14 residues. CDR1 and CDR2 from the germline V gene are SQVTM and ANQGSEA. The CDR3 spells CSVVQGANTGELFF. CDR3 DNA: TGCAGCGTTGTCCAGGGCGCGAACACCGGGGAGCTGTTTTTT.

This clone was seen a handful of times. This chain links TRBV30 with TRBJ1-2; unclear D gene. CDR1 and CDR2 from the germline V gene are GTSNPN and SVGIG (reference sequence). This CDR3 has 12 residues. The ends were cut back, 3 bases at V and 0 bases at J, with 5 bases in the middle. The CDR3 loop reads CAWSPPNYGYTF. The CDR3 DNA reads TGTGCCTGGAGCCCTCCTAACTATGGCTACACCTTC.

The genes are TRBV29-1 and TRBJ2-5; D remains unclear. V was shortened by 4 bases and J by 5 bases, with 17 bases between the two germline ends. The V gene's germline CDR1 is SQVTM and CDR2 ANQGSEA. This CDR3 contains 14 residues. CDR3 residues: CSVVMGSRRETQYF. The CDR3, as DNA: TGCAGCGTTGTAATGGGCAGCCGCCGCGAGACCCAGTACTTC.

The chain joins TRBV5-1 to TRBJ1-2; D ambiguous. Trimming removed 0 bases at V and 7 bases at J, with 16 bases between. CDR3 length equals 15 residues. CDR1 and CDR2 (germline): SGHRS, YFSETQ. The CDR3 bases are TGCGCCAGCAGCTTGGGAGGGATTAGAGCTAGTGGCTACACCTTC. Amino acid sequence: CASSLGGIRASGYTF.

V is TRBV5-1 and J is TRBJ1-1; D is possibly TRBD1 (6 bases). This CDR3 contains 14 residues. V was cut by 7 bases and J by 3 bases, with 16 bases left in between. The V gene's germline CDR1 is SGHRS and CDR2 YFSETQ. CDR3 nucleotide sequence: TGCGCCAGCTATAACAGGGAGTTGGACACTGAAGCTTTCTTT. Its translation is CASYNRELDTEAFF.

The genes are TRBV4-1 and TRBJ2-1; perhaps TRBD1 as D (5 bases). This CDR3 spans 16 amino acids. CDR1 is MGHRA and CDR2 is YSYEKL in the germline V gene. Trimming removed 0 bases at V and 4 bases at J, with 13 bases between. CDR3 coding DNA: TGCGCCAGCAGCCAAGAAGGGTTTGACAGATACAATGAGCAGTTCTTC. It codes for CASSQEGFDRYNEQFF.

The rearrangement joins TRBV7-6 to TRBJ2-3, with TRBD2 matching 12 bases. Losses at the gene ends were 3 bases for V and 6 bases for J; bases not matched to a gene: 16. This CDR3 has 19 residues. Germline CDR1 and CDR2: SGHVS and FNYEAQ. The CDR3 bases are TGTGCCAGCAGCTTCCCCGCTAGCGGGGGGGTACGAAGTTGGGATACGCAGTATTTT. This encodes CASSFPASGGVRSWDTQYF.

The J gene is TRBJ1-2, the V gene TRBV7-2; TRBD1 agrees at 9 bases. The CDR3 runs to 12 residues. V lost 6 bases, J lost 12 bases, and 8 bases stayed unmatched. Germline V gene lookup returns CDR1 SGHTA and CDR2 FQGNSA. CDR3 bases: TGTGCCAGCAGTCACAGGGGGCCTGTGGACACCTTC. Translated, it gives CASSHRGPVDTF.

The table lists this clone with a count of one. This sequence joins TRBV4-3 and TRBJ2-7; TRBD1 is a possible D gene (5 bases). Germline values: CDR1 LGHNA, CDR2 YSLEER. Trimming left V 0 bases short and J 2 bases short, with 17 bases between. This CDR3 has 17 residues. The CDR3 is CASSQDQNHLGPYEQYF. In nucleotides, the CDR3 is TGCGCCAGCAGCCAAGATCAAAACCATCTGGGGCCCTACGAGCAGTACTTC.